The 29 T cell receptor beta chains below were found in one sample sequenced in a study of shared clonotypes between healthy human individuals. Data came from immunoSEQ multiplex PCR; TCRdb stores just in-frame clones and leaves some out. The table includes approximately 1.5 million clones, just under 99% detected once. The sample consisted of naive CD4+ T cells sorted from blood. Specified subset: CD45RA+ positively selected. Receptor source: a man younger than 40 in good health.

This clone was picked up one time. The CDR3, as DNA: TGTGCCAGTAGTAACCAGGGGGTTTCTGCTGGAAACACCATATATTTT. This gives the protein CASSNQGVSAGNTIYF. This chain links TRBV19 with TRBJ1-3; 7 nucleotides line up with TRBD1. The V gene's germline CDR1 is LNHDA and CDR2 SQIVND (reference sequence). There are 16 residues in the CDR3. V shed 4 bases, J shed 2 bases, and the junction held 8 bases outside the gene matches.

The table lists this clone with a count of one. The rearrangement uses TRBV5-8 and TRBJ2-7; a possible D gene is TRBD2 (7 bases). The V end lost 3 bases, the J end lost 3 bases, and 13 bases lay between the germline ends. This CDR3 is built from 14 residues. Germline V gene sequence: CDR1 SGHTS, CDR2 YDEGEE. CDR3 DNA sequence: TGTGCCAGCAGCTGGGAGGGGGGTTTCTACGAGCAGTACTTC. This codes for CASSWEGGFYEQYF.

This sequence joins TRBV6-1 and TRBJ2-5; TRBD1 aligns across 7 bases. V was pared by 3 bases and J by 2 bases, with 15 bases of the junction left unmatched. This CDR3 region has 18 residues. Germline CDR1 MNHNS, CDR2 SASEGT. CDR3 amino acids: CASSELFGETGKQETQYF. In DNA, the CDR3 is TGTGCCAGCAGTGAGTTATTTGGCGAGACAGGGAAACAAGAGACCCAGTACTTC.

V is TRBV19 and J is TRBJ2-1, with TRBD2 as a possible D gene (7 bases). Looked up from germline, CDR1 is LNHDA and CDR2 is SQIVND (reference sequence). The CDR3 loop spans 12 amino acids. Trimming removed 4 bases at V and 12 bases at J, with 13 bases between. CDR3 bases: TGTGCCAGTAGTACTTTAGGGGGGGTGCAGTTCTTC. Protein product: CASSTLGGVQFF.

The chain uses TRBV7-6 and TRBJ2-2; D ambiguous. The V gene's germline CDR1 is SGHVS and CDR2 FNYEAQ. This CDR3 spans 15 amino acids. V was trimmed by 2 bases and J by 2 bases, leaving 9 bases between them. DNA for the CDR3: TGTGCCAGCAGCTTATCTGTCGTCAACACCGGGGAGCTGTTTTTT. Translation: CASSLSVVNTGELFF.

This chain uses TRBV28 with TRBJ2-1; D remains ambiguous. V lost 5 bases and J 6 bases, leaving 8 bases between the germline ends. The length of the CDR3 is 12 residues. CDR1 and CDR2 from the germline V gene are MDHEN and SYDVKM. CDR3 DNA: TGTGCCAGCAGTCTACCTAGCAATGAGCAGTTCTTC. This encodes CASSLPSNEQFF.

This clone has just a few counts. Other DNA sequences in the sample encode the same CDR3. This sequence joins TRBV5-1 and TRBJ2-7; TRBD2 matches at 7 bases. CDR1 is SGHRS, CDR2 YFSETQ, per germline. V trimming: 0 bases; J trimming: 1 base; junction bases outside the gene matches: 1. The CDR3 spans 14 residues. The CDR3 protein is CASSLGLASYEQYF. CDR3 nucleotide sequence: TGCGCCAGCAGCTTGGGACTAGCTTCCTACGAGCAGTACTTC.

The gene calls are TRBV5-1 and TRBJ2-1, with 11 bases fitting TRBD2. The V gene's germline CDR1 is SGHRS and CDR2 YFSETQ. V shed 3 bases, J shed 7 bases, and the junction held 12 bases outside the gene matches. The CDR3 is 17 amino acids. The DNA for the CDR3 is TGCGCCAGCAGCTCCCGACTAGCGGGACGGCTTTTGAATGAGCAGTTCTTC. This encodes CASSSRLAGRLLNEQFF.

V gene TRBV6-5 combines with J gene TRBJ2-5, with TRBD2 matching over 10 bases. V dropped 2 bases and J dropped 4; count of bases not matched to a gene: 7. The CDR3 is 16 amino acids. Germline V gene data show CDR1 as MNHEY and CDR2 as SVGAGI. The CDR3 sequence is CASSYGIAGGIETQYF. The DNA of the CDR3 is TGTGCCAGCAGTTACGGAATAGCGGGAGGTATAGAGACCCAGTACTTC.

V usage is TRBV5-4 and J usage is TRBJ1-5; D remains ambiguous. CDR3 length: 16 residues. Trimming pared 0 bases from V and 3 bases from J, leaving 13 bases between. Germline V CDR1 and CDR2: SGHNT, YYREEE (reference sequence). CDR3 in DNA: TGTGCCAGCAGCTTGGTAGGTAGGGCGGACAATCAGCCCCAGCATTTT. This sequence encodes CASSLVGRADNQPQHF.

Only one count was recorded for this clone. This chain connects TRBV28 to TRBJ2-2; D might be TRBD1 or TRBD2, each matching 5 bases. Germline V gene data show CDR1 as MDHEN and CDR2 as SYDVKM. V lost 4 bases and J 4 bases, leaving 10 bases between the germline ends. The CDR3 totals 14 residues. CDR3 sequence reads: CASSSGRGTGELFF. The DNA of the CDR3 is TGTGCCAGCAGTTCGGGACGCGGCACCGGGGAGCTGTTTTTT.

The V call is TRBV6-5, the J call TRBJ1-1; 7 bases align to TRBD1. The J segment lost 1 base and the V segment lost 2 bases, leaving 1 base of the junction unmatched. Looked up from germline, CDR1 is MNHEY and CDR2 is SVGAGI. CDR3 size: 14 residues. The CDR3 DNA sequence: TGTGCCAGCAGTTACCGGACAGGGAACACTGAAGCTTTCTTT. It codes for CASSYRTGNTEAFF.

The chain uses TRBV30 and TRBJ2-1; the D gene is possibly TRBD2 (6 bases). Between the trimmed V and J ends, which lost 0 bases and 8 bases, there was a span of 8 bases. CDR3 length: 12 residues. The germline gives CDR1 GTSNPN, CDR2 SVGIG (reference sequence). DNA for the CDR3: TGTGCCTGGAGTGTAAGCGGGCATGAGCAGTTCTTC. It encodes CAWSVSGHEQFF.

The rearrangement links TRBV27 to TRBJ2-2; 9 nucleotides align to TRBD2. Germline V lookup: CDR1 MNHEY, CDR2 SMNVEV (reference sequence). Trimming at V came to 5 bases and at J to 1 base, leaving 8 bases not matched to a gene. This CDR3 region has 17 residues. CDR3 nucleotides: TGTGCCAGCAGTCCCCGACTAGCGGCCCTGAACACCGGGGAGCTGTTTTTT. Its translation: CASSPRLAALNTGELFF.

Regarding this clone: It is unclear where the CDR3 begins or ends on the DNA, so no DNA is shown, and the CDR3 is as TCRdb lists it. This chain connects TRBV28 to TRBJ2-2; TRBD2, the table's D call, lacks a check against the DNA. The CDR3 has 15 amino acids, counting both end residues. CDR1 is MDHEN, CDR2 SYDVKM, per germline. The CDR3 is CASSSSTSGIGELFF.

V is TRBV9 and J is TRBJ1-1; tentatively, D is TRBD1 (6 bases). CDR3 length equals 14 residues. From germline, CDR1 is SGDLS and CDR2 YYNGEE. Trimming cost V 0 bases and J 9 bases, with 15 bases left between them. Here the CDR3 DNA reads TGTGCCAGCAGCGTAGAGGACAGCCGAGGACAAGCTTTCTTT. Amino acid sequence: CASSVEDSRGQAFF.

The chain has TRBV7-3 and TRBJ1-5, with D unclear. Germline V gene sequence: CDR1 SGHTA, CDR2 FQGTGA. CDR3 length: 16 amino acids. Deletions cut 4 bases from V and 4 bases from J, with 17 bases between. As DNA, the CDR3 is TGTGCCAGCAGCTCCCTCCGGGGTCCATTTAATCAGCCCCAGCATTTT. It specifies CASSSLRGPFNQPQHF.

The DNA of the CDR3 is TGTGCCAGCAGACCACTTGACAGGGTGCGAGAAAAACTGTTTTTT. It translates to CASRPLDRVREKLFF. This chain links TRBV28 with TRBJ1-4, with 7 nucleotides matching TRBD1. The length of the CDR3 is 15 residues. Germline lookup yields CDR1 MDHEN and CDR2 SYDVKM. The V gene end was trimmed by 6 bases and the J gene end by 8 bases; junction bases not matched to a gene: 12.

This sequence joins TRBV15 and TRBJ2-3; 16 bases are a match to TRBD2. Germline CDR1 and CDR2: LNHNV and YYDKDF (reference sequence). Trimming at V came to 3 bases and at J to 5 bases, leaving 5 bases not matched to a gene. The CDR3 contains 17 residues. This CDR3 reads CATSRVGLAGGEDTQYF. CDR3 in DNA: TGTGCCACCAGCAGGGTGGGACTAGCGGGAGGGGAAGATACGCAGTATTTT. Full variable domain (outside the CDR3, taken from reference TRBV15 and TRBJ2-3): DAMVIQNPRYQVTQFGKPVTLSCSQTLNHNVMYWYQQKSSQAPKLLFHYYDKDFNNEADTPDNFQSRRPNTSFCFLDIRSPGLGDTAMYLCATSRVGLAGGEDTQYFGPGTRLTVL.

Of note for this clone: The same CDR3 is also encoded by other DNA sequences in this sample. The V and J genes are TRBV5-1 and TRBJ2-7; D is ambiguous. Trimming cost V 4 bases and J 3 bases, with 14 bases left between them. CDR1 is SGHRS and CDR2 is YFSETQ in the germline V gene. The CDR3 totals 14 residues. This chain's CDR3 is CASSHSGRSYEQYF. The CDR3, as DNA: TGCGCCAGCAGCCATTCCGGGCGGAGCTACGAGCAGTACTTC.

The chain links TRBV15 to TRBJ2-7; TRBD1 matches 9 bases. Germline V lookup: CDR1 LNHNV, CDR2 YYDKDF (reference sequence). The CDR3 is 15 amino acids. Trimming removed 6 bases from V and 1 base from J; junction bases left unmatched: 7. The CDR3 here is CATSPRTGASYEQYF. The CDR3 DNA follows: TGTGCCACCAGTCCCCGGACAGGGGCTTCCTACGAGCAGTACTTC.

V is TRBV5-5 and J is TRBJ1-2; no clear D. Trimming removed 0 bases at V and 4 bases at J, with 10 bases between. This CDR3 has 14 amino acids. Germline assignment: CDR1 SGHKS and CDR2 YYEKEE (reference sequence). DNA of the CDR3: TGTGCCAGCAGCTTGGTACGGGAGGTCTATGGCTACACCTTC. Translation gives CASSLVREVYGYTF.

The chain links TRBV11-2 to TRBJ2-5; D gene unclear. The CDR3 spans 15 residues. V dropped 2 bases and J dropped 0 bases, with 10 bases sitting between them. Germline V CDR1 and CDR2: SGHAT, FQNNGV. The CDR3 protein is CASSLLLKHQETQYF. CDR3 in DNA: TGTGCCAGCAGCTTACTTCTAAAGCACCAAGAGACCCAGTACTTC.

As to this clone: Other DNA sequences within the sample encode an identical CDR3. The V gene is TRBV5-4, the J gene TRBJ2-7; 8 bases line up with TRBD2. CDR3 size: 13 residues. V was pared by 3 bases and J by 3 bases, with 2 bases of the junction left unmatched. Per the germline V gene, CDR1 is SGHNT and CDR2 is YYREEE (reference sequence). In DNA form, the CDR3 reads TGTGCCAGCAGCTCCGGGACTAGCTACGAGCAGTACTTC. Amino acid sequence: CASSSGTSYEQYF.

The chain uses TRBV15 and TRBJ1-4; D is uncertain. This CDR3 has 12 amino acids. The V and J ends lost 0 bases and 10 bases respectively, with 6 bases between them. CDR1 and CDR2 from the germline V gene are LNHNV and YYDKDF (reference sequence). The DNA for the CDR3 is TGTGCCACCAGCAGAGATATTGGAAAACTGTTTTTT. Protein sequence: CATSRDIGKLFF.

CDR3 DNA: TGTGCCAGCTACTCTCCCCAGGGGCAGTGGGGCAATCAGCCCCAGCATTTT. This translates into CASYSPQGQWGNQPQHF. The chain employs TRBV28 and TRBJ1-5, with TRBD1 as a possible D gene (6 bases). Germline V lookup: CDR1 MDHEN, CDR2 SYDVKM. The V end lost 8 bases, the J end lost 2 bases, and 22 bases lay between the germline ends. The CDR3 has 17 amino acids. The full variable domain, with the rest looked up from reference TRBV28 and TRBJ1-5, is DVKVTQSSRYLVKRTGEKVFLECVQDMDHENMFWYRQDPGLGLRLIYFSYDVKMKEKGDIPEGYSVSREKKERFSLILESASTNQTSMYLCASYSPQGQWGNQPQHFGDGTRLSIL.

The chain employs TRBV30 and TRBJ2-2, with D possibly being TRBD1 or TRBD2 (6 bases each). There are 14 residues in the CDR3. Germline lookup yields CDR1 GTSNPN and CDR2 SVGIG (reference sequence). V shed 2 bases and J shed 7 bases, with 14 bases lying between them. CDR3 DNA: TGTGCCTGGAGTTGGAGGGGGTTGGGCGGGGAGCTGTTTTTT. Protein product: CAWSWRGLGGELFF.

The chain carries TRBV7-6 and TRBJ2-1; 12 bases are shared with TRBD2. The CDR3 consists of 17 residues. Germline V gene lookup returns CDR1 SGHVS and CDR2 FNYEAQ. V shed 5 bases and J 2 bases; nucleotides not matched to a gene: 7. CDR3 DNA: TGTGCCAGCAGCCTAACACTAGCGGGAGGAACCTACAATGAGCAGTTCTTC. Translating it yields CASSLTLAGGTYNEQFF.

J is TRBJ2-5 and V is TRBV25-1; TRBD2 agrees at 11 bases. V trimming: 1 base; J trimming: 4 bases; junction bases outside the gene matches: 5. CDR1 is MGHDK and CDR2 is SYGVNS in the germline V gene. This CDR3 is built from 16 residues. The CDR3 sequence: CASSESGLAVVETQYF. CDR3 bases: TGTGCCAGCAGTGAATCGGGACTAGCGGTCGTAGAGACCCAGTACTTC.